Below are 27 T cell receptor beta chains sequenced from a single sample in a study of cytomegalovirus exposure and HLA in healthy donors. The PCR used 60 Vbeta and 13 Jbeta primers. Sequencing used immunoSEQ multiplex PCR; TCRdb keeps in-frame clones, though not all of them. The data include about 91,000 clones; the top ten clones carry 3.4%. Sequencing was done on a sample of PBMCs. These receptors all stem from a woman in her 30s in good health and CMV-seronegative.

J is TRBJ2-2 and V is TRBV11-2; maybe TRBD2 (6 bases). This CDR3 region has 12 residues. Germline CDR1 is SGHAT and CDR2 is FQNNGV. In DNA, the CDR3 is TGTGCTCACGCGGGAAGCACCGGGGAGCTGTTTTTT. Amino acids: CAHAGSTGELFF.

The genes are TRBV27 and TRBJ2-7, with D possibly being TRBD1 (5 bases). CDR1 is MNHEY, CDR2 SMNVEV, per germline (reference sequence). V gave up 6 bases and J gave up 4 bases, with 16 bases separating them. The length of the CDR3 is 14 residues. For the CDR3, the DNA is TGTGCCAGCAGATCAGACAGCCAGAGTTACGAGCAGTACTTC. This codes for CASRSDSQSYEQYF.

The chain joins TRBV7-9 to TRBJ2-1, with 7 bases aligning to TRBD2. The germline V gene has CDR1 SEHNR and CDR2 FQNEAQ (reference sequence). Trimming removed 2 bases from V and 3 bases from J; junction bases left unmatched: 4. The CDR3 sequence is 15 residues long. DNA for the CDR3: TGTGCCAGCAGCTTACCCCTAGCGGTCTACAATGAGCAGTTCTTC. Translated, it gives CASSLPLAVYNEQFF.

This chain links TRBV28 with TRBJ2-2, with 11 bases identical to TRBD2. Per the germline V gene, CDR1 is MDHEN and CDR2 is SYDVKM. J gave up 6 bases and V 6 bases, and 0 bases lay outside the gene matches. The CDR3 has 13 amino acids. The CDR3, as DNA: TGTGCCAGCAGGACTAGCGGGGCCGGGGAGCTGTTTTTT. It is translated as CASRTSGAGELFF. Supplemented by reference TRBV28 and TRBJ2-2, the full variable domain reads DVKVTQSSRYLVKRTGEKVFLECVQDMDHENMFWYRQDPGLGLRLIYFSYDVKMKEKGDIPEGYSVSREKKERFSLILESASTNQTSMYLCASRTSGAGELFFGEGSRLTVL.

The CDR3 loop is CASSTTRQGVLSLTRLNTEAFF. In nucleotides, the CDR3 is TGTGCCAGTAGTACAACTCGACAGGGCGTTCTCTCTCTAACCCGTTTGAACACTGAAGCTTTCTTT. The chain has TRBV19 and TRBJ1-1; 7 nucleotides align to TRBD1. V shed 4 bases and J 0 bases; nucleotides not matched to a gene: 26. Germline V gene sequence: CDR1 LNHDA, CDR2 SQIVND (reference sequence). The CDR3 is 22 residues long.

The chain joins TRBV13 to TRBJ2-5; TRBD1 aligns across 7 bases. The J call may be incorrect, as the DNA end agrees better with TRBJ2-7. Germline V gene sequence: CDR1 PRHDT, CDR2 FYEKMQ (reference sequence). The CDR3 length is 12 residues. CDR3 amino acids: CASSVTGDEQYF. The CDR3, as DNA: TGTGCCAGCAGCGTCACAGGGGACGAGCAGTACTTC.

DNA of the CDR3: TGTGCCAGCAGAGCAGACAGGGGTGAGGGCTACACCTTC. Residues: CASRADRGEGYTF. This chain uses TRBV9 with TRBJ1-2; TRBD1 aligns across 8 bases. The CDR3 is 13 amino acids. The ends lost 5 bases at V and 8 bases at J; junction bases unmatched: 8. CDR1 SGDLS and CDR2 YYNGEE come from the germline V gene.

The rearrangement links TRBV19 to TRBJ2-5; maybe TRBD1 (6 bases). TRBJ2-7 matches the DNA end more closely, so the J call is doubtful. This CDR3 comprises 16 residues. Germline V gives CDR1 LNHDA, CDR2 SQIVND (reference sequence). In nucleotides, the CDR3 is TGTGCCAGTAGTAGACAGGTCCTGTCCCCCACCTACGAGCAGTACTTC. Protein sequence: CASSRQVLSPTYEQYF.

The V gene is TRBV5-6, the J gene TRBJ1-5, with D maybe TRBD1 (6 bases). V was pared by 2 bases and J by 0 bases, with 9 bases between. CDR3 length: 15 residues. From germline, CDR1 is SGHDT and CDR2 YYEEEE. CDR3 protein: CASSFQGYSNQPQHF. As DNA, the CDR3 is TGTGCCAGCAGCTTCCAGGGGTATAGCAATCAGCCCCAGCATTTT.

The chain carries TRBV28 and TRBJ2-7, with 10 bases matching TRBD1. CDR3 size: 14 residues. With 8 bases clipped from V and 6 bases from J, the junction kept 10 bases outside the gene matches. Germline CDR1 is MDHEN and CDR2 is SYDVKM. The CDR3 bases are TGTGCCAGCTTAACCGGGACAGGGGTTCGCGAGCAGTACTTC. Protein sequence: CASLTGTGVREQYF.

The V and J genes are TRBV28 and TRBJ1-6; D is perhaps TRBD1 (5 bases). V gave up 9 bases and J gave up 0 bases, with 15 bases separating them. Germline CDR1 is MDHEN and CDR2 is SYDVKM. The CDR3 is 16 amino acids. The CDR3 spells CASFSTGGSYNSPLHF. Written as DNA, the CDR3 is TGTGCCAGTTTCTCCACGGGGGGCTCCTATAATTCACCCCTCCACTTT.

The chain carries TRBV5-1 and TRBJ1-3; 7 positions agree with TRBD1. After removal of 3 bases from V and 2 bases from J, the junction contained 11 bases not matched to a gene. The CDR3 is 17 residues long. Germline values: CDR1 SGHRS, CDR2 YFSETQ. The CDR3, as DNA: TGCGCCAGCAGCTCGACCGGGACAGATGTTCCTGGAAACACCATATATTTT. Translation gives CASSSTGTDVPGNTIYF. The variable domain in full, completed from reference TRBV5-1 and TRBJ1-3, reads KAGVTQTPRYLIKTRGQQVTLSCSPISGHRSVSWYQQTPGQGLQFLFEYFSETQRNKGNFPGRFSGRQFSNSRSEMNVSTLELGDSALYLCASSSTGTDVPGNTIYFGEGSWLTVV.

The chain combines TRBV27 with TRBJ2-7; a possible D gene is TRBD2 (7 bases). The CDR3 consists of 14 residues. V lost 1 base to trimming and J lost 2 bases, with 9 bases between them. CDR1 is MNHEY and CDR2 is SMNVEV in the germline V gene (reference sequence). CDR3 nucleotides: TGTGCCAGCAGTTTATACGGGGGGCCCTACGAGCAGTACTTC. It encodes CASSLYGGPYEQYF.

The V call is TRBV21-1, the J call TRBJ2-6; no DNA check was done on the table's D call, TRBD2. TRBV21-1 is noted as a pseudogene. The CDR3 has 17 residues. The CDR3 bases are TGTGCCAGCAGCAAACGACGTTCGGGGTCTGGGGCCAACGTCCTGACTTTC. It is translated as CASSKRRSGSGANVLTF.

CDR3 sequence reads: CASSYGGFSTEAFF. The DNA for the CDR3 is TGTGCCAGCAGTTACGGGGGGTTTAGCACTGAAGCTTTCTTT. The chain combines TRBV6-5 with TRBJ1-1; D is perhaps TRBD1 (5 bases). Germline assignment: CDR1 MNHEY and CDR2 SVGAGI. The CDR3 runs to 14 residues. V shed 2 bases and J shed 4 bases, with 11 bases lying between them.

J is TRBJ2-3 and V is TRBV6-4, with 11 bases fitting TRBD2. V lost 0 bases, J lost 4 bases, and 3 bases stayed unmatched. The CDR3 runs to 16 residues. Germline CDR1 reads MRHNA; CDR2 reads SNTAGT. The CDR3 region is CASSDSASGGPDTQYF. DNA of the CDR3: TGTGCCAGCAGTGACTCGGCTAGCGGGGGGCCAGATACGCAGTATTTT.

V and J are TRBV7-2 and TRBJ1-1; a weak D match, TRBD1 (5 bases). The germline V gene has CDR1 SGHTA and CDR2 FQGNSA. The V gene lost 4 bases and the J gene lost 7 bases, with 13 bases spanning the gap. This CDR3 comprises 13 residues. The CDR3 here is CASSSDNYFEAFF. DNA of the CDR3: TGTGCCAGCAGCTCGGACAACTATTTTGAAGCTTTCTTT.

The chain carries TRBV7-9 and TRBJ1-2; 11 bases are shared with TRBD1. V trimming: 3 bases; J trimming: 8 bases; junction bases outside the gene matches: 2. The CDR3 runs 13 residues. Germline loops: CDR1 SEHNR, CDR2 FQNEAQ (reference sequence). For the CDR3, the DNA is TGTGCCAGCAGCTTGGGACAGGGGGGCGGCTACACCTTC. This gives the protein CASSLGQGGGYTF.

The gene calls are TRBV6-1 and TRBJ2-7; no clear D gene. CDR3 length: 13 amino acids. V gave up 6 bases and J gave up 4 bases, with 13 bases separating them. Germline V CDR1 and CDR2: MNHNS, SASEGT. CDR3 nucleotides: TGTGCCAGCAGGACGGGTCCTTATTACGAGCAGTACTTC. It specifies CASRTGPYYEQYF.

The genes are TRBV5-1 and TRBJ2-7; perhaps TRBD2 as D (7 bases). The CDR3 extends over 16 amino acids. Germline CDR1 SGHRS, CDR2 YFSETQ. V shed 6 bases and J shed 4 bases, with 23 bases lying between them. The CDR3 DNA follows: TGCGCCAGCACGAACAGCCCCGGGGGGCTGCGGTACGAGCAGTACTTC. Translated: CASTNSPGGLRYEQYF.

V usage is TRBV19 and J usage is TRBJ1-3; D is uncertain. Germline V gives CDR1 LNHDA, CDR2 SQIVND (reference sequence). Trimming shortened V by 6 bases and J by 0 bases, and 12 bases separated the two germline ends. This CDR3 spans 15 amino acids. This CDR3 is CASSLSLDSGNTIYF. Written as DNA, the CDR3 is TGTGCCAGTAGCCTAAGCCTTGACTCTGGAAACACCATATATTTT.

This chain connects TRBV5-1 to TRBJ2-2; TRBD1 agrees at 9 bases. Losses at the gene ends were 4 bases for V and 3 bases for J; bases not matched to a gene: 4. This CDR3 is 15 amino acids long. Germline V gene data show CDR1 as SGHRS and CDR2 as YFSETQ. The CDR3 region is CASSEGQGHTGELFF. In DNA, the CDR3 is TGCGCCAGCAGCGAAGGACAGGGGCACACCGGGGAGCTGTTTTTT.

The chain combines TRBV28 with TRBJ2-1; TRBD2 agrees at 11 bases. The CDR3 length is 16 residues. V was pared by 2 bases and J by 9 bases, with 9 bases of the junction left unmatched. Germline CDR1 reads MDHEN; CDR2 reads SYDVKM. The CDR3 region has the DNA TGTGCCAGCAGTTTACCGGGACTAGCGGCCGCGGGTGAGCAGTTCTTC. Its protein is CASSLPGLAAAGEQFF.

CDR3: CASSVGASGGAEETQYF. The DNA for the CDR3 is TGTGCCAGCAGTGTGGGAGCTAGCGGGGGGGCGGAAGAGACCCAGTACTTC. The chain recombines TRBV9 with TRBJ2-5, with TRBD2 identical over 12 bases. The germline V gene encodes CDR1 SGDLS and CDR2 YYNGEE. Trimming at V came to 5 bases and at J to 3 bases, leaving 11 bases not matched to a gene. The CDR3 runs to 17 residues.

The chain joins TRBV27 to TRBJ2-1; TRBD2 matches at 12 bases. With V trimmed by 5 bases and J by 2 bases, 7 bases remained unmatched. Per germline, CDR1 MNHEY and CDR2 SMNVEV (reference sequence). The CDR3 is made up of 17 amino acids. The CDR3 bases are TGTGCCAGCAGTCCCCAGGGACTAGCGGGCCCCTACAATGAGCAGTTCTTC. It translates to CASSPQGLAGPYNEQFF.

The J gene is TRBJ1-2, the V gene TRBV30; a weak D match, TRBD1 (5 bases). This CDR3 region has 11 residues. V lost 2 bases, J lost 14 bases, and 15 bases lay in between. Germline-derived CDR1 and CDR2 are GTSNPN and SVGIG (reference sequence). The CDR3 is CAWSQTQGGTF. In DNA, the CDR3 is TGTGCCTGGAGTCAGACGCAGGGAGGGACCTTC.

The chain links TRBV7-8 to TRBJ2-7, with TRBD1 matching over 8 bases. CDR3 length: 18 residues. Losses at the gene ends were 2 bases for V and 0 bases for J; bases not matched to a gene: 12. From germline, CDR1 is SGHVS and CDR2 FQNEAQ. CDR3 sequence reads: CASSLRAFRDRPSYEQYF. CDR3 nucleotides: TGTGCCAGCAGCTTAAGGGCCTTCCGGGACAGGCCCTCCTACGAGCAGTACTTC. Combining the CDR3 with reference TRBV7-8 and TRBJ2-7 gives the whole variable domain GAGVSQSPRYKVAKRGQDVALRCDPISGHVSLFWYQQALGQGPEFLTYFQNEAQLDKSGLPSDRFFAERPEGSVSTLKIQRTQQEDSAVYLCASSLRAFRDRPSYEQYFGPGTRLTVT.